This T cell receptor beta chain derives from a study of T cell responses to AZD1222 COVID-19 vaccine. Deletions cut 6 bases from V and 2 bases from J, with 20 bases between. This CDR3 is built from 17 residues. Germline V gives CDR1 LNHDA, CDR2 SQIVND (reference sequence). Study-wide points: Females outnumbered males among donors, who were mostly white British; clonal diversity was possibly underestimated. Baseline antibody screening turned up just six or seven seropositive AZD1222 recipients. Of spike-specific TCRs, nearly half reportedly target regions left unmutated in variants. Repertoires were obtained only post-peak T cell response.

Libraries were prepared by immunoSEQ multiplex PCR; TCRdb keeps only in-frame clonotypes and omits some of them. Of 200,000 or so clones detected, 90% to 95% appear once; the ten largest clones hold roughly 9.2%. Worth noting for this clone: Antigen specificity is unknown.

The source was peripheral blood, collected on day 0 of AZD1222 vaccination. The chain couples TRBV19 to TRBJ1-5; a weak D match, TRBD1 (6 bases). The TCR was taken from an adult in good health. The CDR3: CASRWGQGTRGNQPQHF. The CDR3 DNA follows: TGTGCCAGTAGATGGGGTCAGGGGACTAGGGGCAATCAGCCCCAGCATTTT.